The 9 T cell receptor beta chains in this list originate from one sample, sequenced in a study of identifying expanded T cells in peripheral blood. Sequenced by immunoSEQ multiplex PCR; TCRdb stores in-frame clones only, minus some. The sample lists 85,000 to 100,000 clones, 88% occurring once. The sequencing sample was made of blood. The receptors were sampled from a person between 18 and 75 years old in good health.

The chain is built from TRBV4-1 and TRBJ2-5; D possibly matches TRBD1 or TRBD2 (6 bases each). Germline CDR1 MGHRA, CDR2 YSYEKL. V shed 8 bases and J shed 1 base, with 17 bases lying between them. The CDR3 totals 15 residues. The CDR3 spells CASSPRGDLQETQYF. The DNA for the CDR3 is TGCGCCAGCTCCCCGAGGGGGGACCTCCAAGAGACCCAGTACTTC.

The genes are TRBV18 and TRBJ2-7; D is ambiguous. Germline-derived CDR1 and CDR2 are KGHSH and LQKENI. The ends were cut back, 2 bases at V and 5 bases at J, with 7 bases in the middle. The CDR3 consists of 12 residues. CDR3 coding DNA: TGTGCCAGCTCACCAAATGTCCACGAGCAGTACTTC. Protein sequence: CASSPNVHEQYF.

Turning to this clone: The junction does not match germline at one end; this may be a read error. The sample carries other DNA sequences with the same CDR3. V gene TRBV30 combines with J gene TRBJ2-3, with 9 bases that match TRBD1. Germline CDR1 GTSNPN, CDR2 SVGIG (reference sequence). This CDR3 has 16 residues. The CDR3: CAWRGQGYLSTDTQYF. In nucleotides, the CDR3 is TGTGCCTGGAGGGGACAGGGTTATCTCAGCACAGATACGCAATATTTT.

J is TRBJ1-2 and V is TRBV2; TRBD1 aligns across 7 bases. The CDR3 length is 12 residues. The germline CDR1 and CDR2 sequences are SNHLY and FYNNEI. Trimming cost V 7 bases and J 8 bases; bases outside gene matches: 7. The CDR3 is CASTGQALGYTF. The DNA for the CDR3 is TGTGCCAGCACCGGACAGGCCCTAGGCTACACCTTC.

The chain recombines TRBV7-9 with TRBJ2-5; no reliable D call. The CDR3 spans 14 residues. In germline, CDR1 is SEHNR, CDR2 FQNEAQ (reference sequence). Trimming removed 1 base from V and 4 bases from J, with 10 bases in between. The CDR3 reads CASSLGVRRETQYF. The DNA of the CDR3 is TGTGCCAGCAGCTTAGGAGTACGTAGAGAGACCCAGTACTTC.

The chain carries TRBV9 and TRBJ1-4; unclear D gene. Germline lookup yields CDR1 SGDLS and CDR2 YYNGEE. This CDR3 is built from 13 residues. Trimming took 3 bases from V and 7 from J, leaving 10 bases between them. The CDR3 region is CASSAELGEKLFF. The CDR3 DNA follows: TGTGCCAGCAGCGCGGAGTTGGGTGAAAAACTGTTTTTT.

The V and J genes are TRBV27 and TRBJ2-7, with D maybe TRBD1 (5 bases). The CDR3 spans 15 residues. V was trimmed by 5 bases and J by 3 bases, leaving 17 bases between them. CDR1 is MNHEY and CDR2 is SMNVEV in the germline V gene (reference sequence). The CDR3 nucleotides read TGTGCCAGCAGTCCCATTATCCAGGGAAACTACGAGCAGTACTTC. Residues: CASSPIIQGNYEQYF.

This chain links TRBV29-1 with TRBJ2-7; 12 positions agree with TRBD2. The V segment lost 7 bases and the J segment 2 bases; nucleotides outside the gene matches: 6. Germline assignment: CDR1 SQVTM and CDR2 ANQGSEA. CDR3 length equals 14 residues. The CDR3 nucleotides are TGCAGCGCTAGACTAGCGGGGGCAGCCTACGAGCAGTACTTC. It encodes CSARLAGAAYEQYF.

V and J are TRBV7-6 and TRBJ1-1, with D unclear. Trimming stripped 1 base from V and 4 bases from J, with 7 bases between. Germline CDR1 is SGHVS and CDR2 is FNYEAQ. The CDR3 contains 13 residues. The CDR3 sequence is CASSLEAVTEAFF. Here the CDR3 DNA reads TGTGCCAGCAGCTTAGAGGCGGTCACTGAAGCTTTCTTT.